This entry is about one T cell receptor (beta chain). While infection was still active, Seattle patients were enrolled and then followed longitudinally. The source of the sample is a study of blood T cell repertoires in COVID-19. V lost 4 bases and J lost 4, with 17 bases in between. The CDR3 is 16 residues long. From germline, CDR1 is SGHRS and CDR2 YFSETQ. In the original processing: Counts of nucleated cells, estimated from reference gene primer amplification, were obtained. Profiling relied on immunoSEQ multiplex PCR, and the TCRdb table lists in-frame clones only, not all of them. Clone size and the V and J calls come from that table; the DNA yielded D and trimming. The data hold some 160,000 clones, with roughly 89% observed a single time.

Sequenced material: peripheral blood. This TCR derives from a woman between 65 and 79 years old with COVID-19, enrolled during active disease. The chain recombines TRBV5-1 with TRBJ1-4; D possibly corresponds to TRBD1 (5 bases). The CDR3 sequence is CASSPVSRDFNEKLFF. The DNA of the CDR3 is TGCGCCAGCAGCCCAGTTAGCAGGGACTTTAATGAAAAACTGTTTTTT.